Listed below are T cell receptor beta chains from one sample, sequenced in a study of blood T cell repertoires in COVID-19. TCRdb's copy holds only in-frame clones and misses some; the assay was immunoSEQ multiplex PCR. This table has about 160,000 clones, 87% appearing once. Sequencing used peripheral blood. The receptor set was obtained from a woman aged 65 to 85 with COVID-19, enrolled during active disease. CDR3s include the opening cysteine and the closing phenylalanine or tryptophan. Each record gives: V gene, D gene, clone size, J gene, CDR3 DNA, CDR3 protein. D genes are given only for firm matches. The size field is filled for only some rows; it gives once, few, many or a size class.

V gene: TRBV5-5
D gene: TRBD2
clone size: few
J gene: TRBJ2-2
CDR3 DNA: TGTGCCAGCAATACTATGGCGGGGGGGAACACCGGGGAGCTGTTTTTT
CDR3 protein: CASNTMAGGNTGELFF

V gene: TRBV5-4
D gene: .
clone size: .
J gene: TRBJ1-1
CDR3 DNA: TGTGCCAGCAGCTTGGTTGAGGACACTGAAGCTTTCTTT
CDR3 protein: CASSLVEDTEAFF

V gene: TRBV10-2
D gene: .
clone size: .
J gene: TRBJ2-7
CDR3 DNA: TGCGCCAGCAGGTCCAACTCCTACGAGCAGTACTTC
CDR3 protein: CASRSNSYEQYF

V gene: TRBV18
D gene: .
clone size: .
J gene: TRBJ2-7
CDR3 DNA: TGTGCCAGCTCACCACCGGCAGGGCGAGAAGAGCAGTACTTC
CDR3 protein: CASSPPAGREEQYF

V gene: TRBV19
D gene: TRBD1
clone size: .
J gene: TRBJ1-5
CDR3 DNA: TGTGCCAGTAGTATGAGGACAGGGAATCAGCCCCAGCATTTT
CDR3 protein: CASSMRTGNQPQHF

V gene: TRBV28
D gene: .
clone size: once
J gene: TRBJ2-5
CDR3 DNA: TGTGCCAACCCGGAGGAGGGCGAAGGAGAGACCCAGTACTTC
CDR3 protein: CANPEEGEGETQYF

V gene: TRBV6-5
D gene: TRBD1
clone size: once
J gene: TRBJ1-5
CDR3 DNA: TGTGCCAGCAGAGACAGGGGTCGGCAGCCCCAGCATTTT
CDR3 protein: CASRDRGRQPQHF

V gene: TRBV18
D gene: .
clone size: .
J gene: TRBJ2-1
CDR3 DNA: TGTGCCAGCTCACCACTACGGAATGAGCAGTTCTTC
CDR3 protein: CASSPLRNEQFF

V gene: TRBV19
D gene: TRBD1
clone size: .
J gene: TRBJ2-7
CDR3 DNA: TGTGCCAGTAGTACGGGACAGCGCGGTGAGCAGTACTTC
CDR3 protein: CASSTGQRGEQYF

V gene: TRBV6-5
D gene: TRBD1
clone size: .
J gene: TRBJ2-7
CDR3 DNA: TGTGCCAGCTGGGGTGACAGGGCCTACGAGCAGTACTTC
CDR3 protein: CASWGDRAYEQYF

V gene: TRBV24-1
D gene: .
clone size: .
J gene: TRBJ2-3
CDR3 DNA: TGTGCCACCAGTGATTCCACCGCTGGTGAACGGGATACGCAGTATTTT
CDR3 protein: CATSDSTAGERDTQYF

V gene: TRBV6-1
D gene: .
clone size: .
J gene: TRBJ1-5
CDR3 DNA: TGTGCCAGCAGTGAAGCCCTACCAGGCCAGGATCAGCCCCAGCATTTT
CDR3 protein: CASSEALPGQDQPQHF

V gene: TRBV5-1
D gene: TRBD1
clone size: .
J gene: TRBJ2-7
CDR3 DNA: TGCGCCAGCAGCTTGGGACAGGGGGTCGGGGAGCAGTACTTC
CDR3 protein: CASSLGQGVGEQYF

V gene: TRBV11-2
D gene: TRBD1
clone size: .
J gene: TRBJ2-2
CDR3 DNA: TGTGCCAGCAGCCCAGGGGGCGGGACGGAGAACACCGGGGAGCTGTTTTTT
CDR3 protein: CASSPGGGTENTGELFF

V gene: TRBV4-1
D gene: TRBD1
clone size: .
J gene: TRBJ1-4
CDR3 DNA: TGCGCCAGCAGCCCTCGGCGGACAGGGGTGGGGGCTAATGAAAAACTGTTTTTT
CDR3 protein: CASSPRRTGVGANEKLFF

V gene: TRBV3-1/TRBV3-2
D gene: TRBD2
clone size: once
J gene: TRBJ2-2
CDR3 DNA: TGTGCCAGCAGCCAAGTAGCGGGGGGTACCGGGGAGCTGTTTTTT
CDR3 protein: CASSQVAGGTGELFF

V gene: TRBV6-4
D gene: TRBD1
clone size: few
J gene: TRBJ1-1
CDR3 DNA: TGTGCCAGCAGTGACGGACAGGTGGGGACTTACACTGAAGCTTTCTTT
CDR3 protein: CASSDGQVGTYTEAFF

V gene: TRBV28
D gene: .
clone size: .
J gene: TRBJ1-1
CDR3 DNA: TGTGCCAGCAGTGGGACAAAAGCTTTCTTT
CDR3 protein: CASSGTKAFF

V gene: TRBV5-1
D gene: TRBD1
clone size: .
J gene: TRBJ2-5
CDR3 DNA: TGCGCCAGCAGCTACCCGGGACAGCAAGAGACCCAGTACTTC
CDR3 protein: CASSYPGQQETQYF

V gene: TRBV28
D gene: .
clone size: .
J gene: TRBJ1-5
CDR3 DNA: TGTGCCAGCAGAAAAGGGGTAGGCAATCAGCCCCAGCATTTT
CDR3 protein: CASRKGVGNQPQHF

V gene: TRBV30
D gene: .
clone size: .
J gene: TRBJ2-7
CDR3 DNA: TGTGCCTGGAGTCGTGGACTCCAAACCTACGAGCAGTACTTC
CDR3 protein: CAWSRGLQTYEQYF

V gene: TRBV11-2
D gene: .
clone size: .
J gene: TRBJ1-4
CDR3 DNA: TGTGCCAGCAGCGCGGGTCTCACAACTAATGAAAAACTGTTTTTT
CDR3 protein: CASSAGLTTNEKLFF

V gene: TRBV5-6
D gene: .
clone size: .
J gene: TRBJ1-1
CDR3 DNA: TGTGCCAGCAGCTTGGTAGGGAGGACTGAAGCTTTCTTT
CDR3 protein: CASSLVGRTEAFF

V gene: TRBV5-7
D gene: TRBD1
clone size: .
J gene: TRBJ2-2
CDR3 DNA: TGTGCCAGCAGCTGGGGACAGACGAACACCGGGGAGCTGTTTTTT
CDR3 protein: CASSWGQTNTGELFF

V gene: TRBV18
D gene: .
clone size: .
J gene: TRBJ2-7
CDR3 DNA: TGTGCCAGCTCCCGGAATGAGGGCGACGAGCAGTACTTC
CDR3 protein: CASSRNEGDEQYF

V gene: TRBV11-2
D gene: .
clone size: .
J gene: TRBJ1-6
CDR3 DNA: TGTGCCAGCAGCTTAGAGGGGGGGAGGTCACCCCTCCACTTT
CDR3 protein: CASSLEGGRSPLHF

V gene: TRBV15
D gene: TRBD1
clone size: .
J gene: TRBJ2-7
CDR3 DNA: TGTGCCACCAGCAGGGGACAGCCAGGGGCATACGAGCAGTACTTC
CDR3 protein: CATSRGQPGAYEQYF

V gene: TRBV11-3
D gene: .
clone size: .
J gene: TRBJ1-1
CDR3 DNA: TGTGCCAGCAGCTCAGGGGCAAGTATGAACACTGAAGCTTTCTTT
CDR3 protein: CASSSGASMNTEAFF

V gene: TRBV3-1/TRBV3-2
D gene: TRBD1
clone size: .
J gene: TRBJ2-7
CDR3 DNA: TGTGCCAGCAGCAACCGGGACAGGGACTCCGAGCAGTACTTC
CDR3 protein: CASSNRDRDSEQYF

V gene: TRBV10-3
D gene: .
clone size: .
J gene: TRBJ1-1
CDR3 DNA: TGTGCCATCAGTGAGTCTCGGGGGTACACTGAAGCTTTCTTT
CDR3 protein: CAISESRGYTEAFF

V gene: TRBV5-6
D gene: TRBD1
clone size: .
J gene: TRBJ2-7
CDR3 DNA: TGTGCCAGCAGCTGGGACAGGGGCAACGAGCAGTACTTC
CDR3 protein: CASSWDRGNEQYF

V gene: TRBV30
D gene: TRBD1
clone size: .
J gene: TRBJ1-1
CDR3 DNA: TGTGCCTGGAGTGTACGGGCAGGGGGCTCGTCTGAAGCTTTCTTT
CDR3 protein: CAWSVRAGGSSEAFF

V gene: TRBV3-1/TRBV3-2
D gene: .
clone size: .
J gene: TRBJ1-5
CDR3 DNA: TGTGCCAGCAGCCAAGAGCTAGGGGCACAGCCCCAGCATTTT
CDR3 protein: CASSQELGAQPQHF

V gene: TRBV19
D gene: .
clone size: .
J gene: TRBJ2-5
CDR3 DNA: TGTGCCAGTAGTATGAGGGTCACGAACGAACGAGAGACCCAGTACTTC
CDR3 protein: CASSMRVTNERETQYF

V gene: TRBV28
D gene: TRBD2
clone size: .
J gene: TRBJ2-1
CDR3 DNA: TGTGCCAGCGAGACTAGCGGGGGGGGTGAGCAGTTCTTC
CDR3 protein: CASETSGGGEQFF

V gene: TRBV2
D gene: .
clone size: .
J gene: TRBJ1-5
CDR3 DNA: TGTGCCAGCAGTGGAACCGGGACATATAGCAATCAGCCCCAGCATTTT
CDR3 protein: CASSGTGTYSNQPQHF

V gene: TRBV2
D gene: .
clone size: once
J gene: TRBJ1-2
CDR3 DNA: TGTGCCAGCAGTGAAACGGCAGGCCACTATGGCTACACCTTC
CDR3 protein: CASSETAGHYGYTF

V gene: TRBV24-1
D gene: TRBD1
clone size: .
J gene: TRBJ1-4
CDR3 DNA: TGTGCCACCAGTGATTCCGGGACAGGGGTTTCCCTTTATACTAATGAAAAACTGTTTTTT
CDR3 protein: CATSDSGTGVSLYTNEKLFF

V gene: TRBV5-5
D gene: .
clone size: once
J gene: TRBJ1-2
CDR3 DNA: TGTGCCAGCAGCTTAATGGCAGTCGACTATGGCTACACCTTC
CDR3 protein: CASSLMAVDYGYTF

V gene: TRBV11-2
D gene: .
clone size: .
J gene: TRBJ1-4
CDR3 DNA: TGTGCCAGCAGCCTTCAAGGGGCAGTGGGTGAAAAACTGTTTTTT
CDR3 protein: CASSLQGAVGEKLFF

V gene: TRBV7-3
D gene: TRBD1
clone size: .
J gene: TRBJ2-6
CDR3 DNA: TGTGCCAGCAGCCCTCGACAGGGTTTAGTTGGGGCCAACGTCCTGACTTTC
CDR3 protein: CASSPRQGLVGANVLTF

V gene: TRBV18
D gene: TRBD1
clone size: .
J gene: TRBJ2-7
CDR3 DNA: TGTGCCAGCTCACCCGGGACAGGGGATTACGAGCAGTACTTC
CDR3 protein: CASSPGTGDYEQYF

V gene: TRBV5-1
D gene: .
clone size: .
J gene: TRBJ2-3
CDR3 DNA: TGCGCCAGCAGCCCAATTAGCACAGATACGCAGTATTTT
CDR3 protein: CASSPISTDTQYF

V gene: TRBV28
D gene: .
clone size: .
J gene: TRBJ1-6
CDR3 DNA: TGTGCCAGCAGTTTATATTATAGCTCCTATAATTCACCCCTCCACTTT
CDR3 protein: CASSLYYSSYNSPLHF

V gene: TRBV30
D gene: TRBD2
clone size: .
J gene: TRBJ2-5
CDR3 DNA: TGTGCCTGGGGGGCCGGACTAGCGGGGCAGTACTTC
CDR3 protein: CAWGAGLAGQYF

V gene: TRBV28
D gene: TRBD2
clone size: .
J gene: TRBJ2-5
CDR3 DNA: TGTGCCAGCAGTCAACTAGCGGGGGGCCAAGAGACCCAGTACTTC
CDR3 protein: CASSQLAGGQETQYF

V gene: TRBV3-1/TRBV3-2
D gene: TRBD1
clone size: .
J gene: TRBJ1-2
CDR3 DNA: TGTGCCAGCAGCCAAGGTCTAACCGGGACAGGGGGTGGCTACACCTTC
CDR3 protein: CASSQGLTGTGGGYTF